This T cell receptor (beta chain) was identified in a study of T cell repertoires in cytomegalovirus infection. Study overall: Indications of both CMV infection and matching HLA type were provided by public TCR beta signatures.

TCRdb passed the reads through MiXCR, listing each CDR3 protein once. The table has 400,000 or so distinct CDR3 sequences, 25% to 40% seen once; the top ten hold roughly an eighth. The CDR3 has 15 residues. The junction had 6 bases not matched to a gene; V was cut back by 5 bases and J by 2 bases. Germline V lookup: CDR1 SGHTA, CDR2 FQGNSA. This TCR was sampled from a human donor in good health (CMV status not recorded). Some clones in this sample may be carry-over from other donors' samples. The gene calls are TRBV7-2 and TRBJ1-5; 7 bases are a match to TRBD1. Sequenced material: PBMCs. The CDR3 sequence is CASSPGGQGNQPQHF. Written as DNA, the CDR3 is TGTGCCAGCAGCCCTGGCGGACAGGGCAATCAGCCCCAGCATTTT.